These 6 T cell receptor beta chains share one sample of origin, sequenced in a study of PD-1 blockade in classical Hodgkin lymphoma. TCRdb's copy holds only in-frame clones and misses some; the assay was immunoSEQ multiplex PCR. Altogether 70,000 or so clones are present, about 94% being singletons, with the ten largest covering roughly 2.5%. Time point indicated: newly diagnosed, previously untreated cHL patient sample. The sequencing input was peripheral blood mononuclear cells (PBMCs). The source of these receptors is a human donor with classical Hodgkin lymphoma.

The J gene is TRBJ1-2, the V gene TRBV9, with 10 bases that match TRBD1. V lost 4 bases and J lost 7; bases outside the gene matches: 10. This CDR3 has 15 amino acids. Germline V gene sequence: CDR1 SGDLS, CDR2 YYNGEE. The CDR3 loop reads CASSPHRDRGIGYTF. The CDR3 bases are TGTGCCAGCAGCCCACACCGGGACAGGGGTATTGGCTACACCTTC.

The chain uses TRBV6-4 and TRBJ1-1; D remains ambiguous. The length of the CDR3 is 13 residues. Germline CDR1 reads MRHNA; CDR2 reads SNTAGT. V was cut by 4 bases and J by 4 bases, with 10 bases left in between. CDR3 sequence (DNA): TGTGCCAGCAGTGCGGGGTATGGCACTGAAGCTTTCTTT. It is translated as CASSAGYGTEAFF.

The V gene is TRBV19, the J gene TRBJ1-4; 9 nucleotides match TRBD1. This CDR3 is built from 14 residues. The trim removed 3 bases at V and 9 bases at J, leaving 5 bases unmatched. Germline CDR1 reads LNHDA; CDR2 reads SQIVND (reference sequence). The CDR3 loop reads CASSIVGQGQKLFF. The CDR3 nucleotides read TGTGCCAGTAGTATCGTTGGACAGGGGCAAAAACTGTTTTTT. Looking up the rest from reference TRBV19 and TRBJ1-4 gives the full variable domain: DGGITQSPKYLFRKEGQNVTLSCEQNLNHDAMYWYRQDPGQGLRLIYYSQIVNDFQKGDIAEGYSVSREKKESFPLTVTSAQKNPTAFYLCASSIVGQGQKLFFGSGTQLSVL.

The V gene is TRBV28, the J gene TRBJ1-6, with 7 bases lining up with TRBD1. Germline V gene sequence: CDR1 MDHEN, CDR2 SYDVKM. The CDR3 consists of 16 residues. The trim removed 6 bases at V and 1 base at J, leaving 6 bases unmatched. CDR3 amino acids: CASSTIQGSYNSPLHF. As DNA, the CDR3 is TGTGCCAGCAGCACCATACAGGGGTCCTATAATTCACCCCTCCACTTT. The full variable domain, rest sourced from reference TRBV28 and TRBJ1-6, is DVKVTQSSRYLVKRTGEKVFLECVQDMDHENMFWYRQDPGLGLRLIYFSYDVKMKEKGDIPEGYSVSREKKERFSLILESASTNQTSMYLCASSTIQGSYNSPLHFGNGTRLTVT.

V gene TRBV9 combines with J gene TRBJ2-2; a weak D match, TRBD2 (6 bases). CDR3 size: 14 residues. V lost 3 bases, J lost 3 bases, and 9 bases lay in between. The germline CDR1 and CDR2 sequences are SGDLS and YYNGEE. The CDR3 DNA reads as TGTGCCAGCAGCGGACTAGTGGACACCGGGGAGCTGTTTTTT. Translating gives CASSGLVDTGELFF.

The CDR3 region is CASSLDRDRRNTIYF. CDR3 nucleotide sequence: TGCGCCAGCAGCCTGGACCGGGACAGAAGAAACACCATATATTTT. The chain uses TRBV5-1 and TRBJ1-3; 7 bases fit TRBD1. Trimming removed 4 bases from V and 5 bases from J; junction bases left unmatched: 9. Germline CDR1 reads SGHRS; CDR2 reads YFSETQ. The CDR3 is 15 amino acids.